The text below deals with one TCR beta chain. Its antigen is not known. Primers for the PCR totalled 60 Vbeta and 13 Jbeta. Under the authors' procedure: In a later analysis, about 12 million of approximately 86 million unique beta chains occurred in at least two donors. The protocol was immunoSEQ multiplex PCR, while the TCRdb copy is restricted to in-frame clones and leaves out a portion. V and J calls and clone size follow that table, whereas D and trimming were derived from the DNA. Found here are 120,000 or so clones, roughly 74% of them singletons; the top ten hold approximately 5%. The data were obtained in a study of cytomegalovirus exposure and HLA in healthy donors. About the research overall: Samples from HLA-typed donors yielded around 85 million unique TCRs in an early data release.

Germline CDR1 and CDR2: LNHDA and SQIVND (reference sequence). The CDR3 covers 14 residues. Trimming pared 2 bases from V and 7 bases from J, leaving 15 bases between. Notes on the study in general: Confirmation was obtained in vitro that a few CMV-associated chains are specific for CMV antigens. The investigators catalogued 160 or so TCR beta chains as cytomegalovirus-associated.

This TCR came from a woman aged 50 to 60 in good health and CMV-seropositive. The chain combines TRBV19 with TRBJ2-7; D is uncertain. The sequencing sample was made of PBMCs. For the CDR3, the DNA is TGTGCCAGTAGTATAAGGTGGGCCCCGTGGGAGCAGTACTTC. This translates into CASSIRWAPWEQYF.